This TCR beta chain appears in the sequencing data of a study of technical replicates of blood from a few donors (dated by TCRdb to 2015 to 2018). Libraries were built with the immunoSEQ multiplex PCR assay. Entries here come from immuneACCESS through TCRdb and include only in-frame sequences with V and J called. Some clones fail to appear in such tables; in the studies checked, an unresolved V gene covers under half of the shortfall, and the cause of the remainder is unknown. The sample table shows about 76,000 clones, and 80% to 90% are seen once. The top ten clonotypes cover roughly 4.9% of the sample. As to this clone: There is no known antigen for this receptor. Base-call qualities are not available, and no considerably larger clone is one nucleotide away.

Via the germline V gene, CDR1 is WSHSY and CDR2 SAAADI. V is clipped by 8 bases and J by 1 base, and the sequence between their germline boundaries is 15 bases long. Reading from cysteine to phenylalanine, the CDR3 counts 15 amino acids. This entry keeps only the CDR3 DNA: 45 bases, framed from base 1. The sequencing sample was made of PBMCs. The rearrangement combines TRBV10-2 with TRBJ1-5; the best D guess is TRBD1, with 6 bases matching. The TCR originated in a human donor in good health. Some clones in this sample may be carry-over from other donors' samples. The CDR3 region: CASRDTGLSNQPQHF. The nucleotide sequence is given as TGCGCCAGCCGGGACACGGGATTAAGCAATCAGCCCCAGCATTTT.